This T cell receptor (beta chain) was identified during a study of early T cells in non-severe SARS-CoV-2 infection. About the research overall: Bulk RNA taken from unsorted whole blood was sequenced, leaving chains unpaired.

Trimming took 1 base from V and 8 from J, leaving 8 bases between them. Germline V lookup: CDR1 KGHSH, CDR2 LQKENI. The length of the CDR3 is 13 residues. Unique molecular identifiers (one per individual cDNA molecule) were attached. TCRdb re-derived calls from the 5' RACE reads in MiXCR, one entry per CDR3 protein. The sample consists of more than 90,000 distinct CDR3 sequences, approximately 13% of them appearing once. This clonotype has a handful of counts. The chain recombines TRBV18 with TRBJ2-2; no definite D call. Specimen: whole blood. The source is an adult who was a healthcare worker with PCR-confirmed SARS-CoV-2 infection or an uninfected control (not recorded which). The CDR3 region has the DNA TGTGCCAGCTCACCACGAGAGTCGGGGGAGCTGTTTTTT. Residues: CASSPRESGELFF.